This T cell receptor (beta chain) was recovered during a study of Ad26.COV2.S vaccination and SARS-CoV-2 variants. Turning to the study itself: Trial arm assignment for the donor was COV1001 Ad26.COV2.S. Once, or twice with 56 days between doses, Ad26.COV2.S was given intramuscularly.

Germline lookup yields CDR1 SGDLS and CDR2 YYNGEE. The CDR3 spans 13 residues. Trimming took off 0 bases at V and 5 bases at J, with 8 bases between the two ends. Treatment described: around 19 received Ad26.COV2.S at low or high dose, single or two shots; about five received placebo; per-sample allocation not given. Sample collection was performed on day 63 after the first vaccine or placebo injection. Produced via immunoSEQ multiplex PCR; TCRdb's table is partial and in-frame only. The data show about 330,000 clones, 75% to 90% seen once. This chain links TRBV9 with TRBJ1-1; no reliable D call. The sample was peripheral blood, taken in a trial of Ad26.COV2.S vaccine versus placebo. The sequence was obtained from a person between 18 and 60 years old who received the Ad26.COV2.S COVID-19 vaccine or a placebo. CDR3 in DNA: TGTGCCAGCAGCGTAGGGTCGGGAACTGAAGCTTTCTTT. It encodes CASSVGSGTEAFF. Together with reference TRBV9 and TRBJ1-1, the CDR3 gives the full variable domain: DSGVTQTPKHLITATGQRVTLRCSPRSGDLSVYWYQQSLDQGLQFLIQYYNGEERAKGNILERFSAQQFPDLHSELNLSSLELGDSALYFCASSVGSGTEAFFGQGTRLTVV.